The present T cell receptor beta chain was sequenced within a study of cytomegalovirus exposure and HLA in healthy donors. V shed 5 bases and J shed 5 bases, with 15 bases lying between them. CDR3 length: 14 residues. Germline CDR1 is SGHTA and CDR2 is FQGTGA. As to this clone: Antigen: not known.

Study-level points and caveats: HLA alleles showed associations with 15,000 to 20,000 TCR beta sequences in a later analysis, at a 0.05 false discovery rate.

Though nominally healthy at sampling, donors likely had unrecorded immune exposures. PCR was performed using 60 Vbeta and 13 Jbeta primers. Libraries were prepared by immunoSEQ multiplex PCR; TCRdb keeps only in-frame clonotypes and omits some of them. The table records 72,000 or so clones, around 70% of them present only once. Sequences were obtained from PBMCs. This chain connects TRBV7-3 to TRBJ1-1, with a possible D match to TRBD1 (6 bases). This receptor was identified in a human donor in good health. The CDR3 nucleotides read TGTGCCAGCAGCCACAGGGATTTCGGGACTGAAGCTTTCTTT. As protein: CASSHRDFGTEAFF. Supplemented by reference TRBV7-3 and TRBJ1-1, the full variable domain reads GAGVSQTPSNKVTEKGKYVELRCDPISGHTALYWYRQSLGQGPEFLIYFQGTGAADDSGLPNDRFFAVRPEGSVSTLKIQRTERGDSAVYLCASSHRDFGTEAFFGQGTRLTVV.